This T cell receptor beta chain was sequenced during a study of T cell repertoires in cytomegalovirus infection. Study-wide background: From public TCR beta signatures came an indication of both CMV infection and matching HLA type.

TCRdb re-analysed the reads in MiXCR, keeping a single row per CDR3 protein. The sample has roughly 990,000 distinct CDR3 sequences; approximately 31% are singletons. Regarding this clonotype: Its antigen is undetermined.

The germline V and J ends were trimmed by 3 bases and 0 bases, with 9 bases remaining between them. The CDR3 length is 15 residues. CDR1 SGHVS and CDR2 FNYEAQ come from the germline V gene. This sample comprised cultured CD8+ T cells from PBMCs, obtained from culture after CMV antigen stimulation. The rearrangement links TRBV7-6 to TRBJ2-1; the D gene is possibly TRBD1 (6 bases). The sequence was obtained from a human donor in good health (CMV status not recorded). Some clones in this sample may be carry-over from other donors' samples. The CDR3 coding sequence is TGTGCCAGCAGCTTCACAGGGAACTCCTACAATGAGCAGTTCTTC. Its translation is CASSFTGNSYNEQFF.